These 21 T cell receptor beta chains share one sample of origin, sequenced in a study of shared clonotypes between healthy human individuals. TCRdb keeps only in-frame clones here, not all; method: immunoSEQ multiplex PCR. The sample includes 1,400,000 or so clones, roughly 98.5% seen only once; the top ten take 0.36%. The sequenced material came from naive CD4+ T cells sorted from blood. Subset specified: CD45RA+ positively selected. These TCRs come from a man between 25 and 39 years old in good health.

The J gene is TRBJ1-2, the V gene TRBV27; D ambiguous. Trimming removed 5 bases at V and 3 bases at J, with 13 bases between. Germline values: CDR1 MNHEY, CDR2 SMNVEV (reference sequence). This CDR3 has 14 amino acids. The CDR3 loop reads CASSPWTRDYGYTF. As DNA, the CDR3 is TGTGCCAGCAGTCCCTGGACTCGCGACTATGGCTACACCTTC.

This sequence joins TRBV6-1 and TRBJ2-7; a possible D gene is TRBD1 (5 bases). The V end was cut by 1 base, the J end by 2 bases, with 12 bases between. This CDR3 comprises 15 residues. Germline CDR1 is MNHNS and CDR2 is SASEGT. The CDR3 here is CASSEGHRPPYEQYF. The CDR3 bases are TGTGCCAGCAGTGAAGGCCACAGGCCCCCCTACGAGCAGTACTTC.

The chain employs TRBV2 and TRBJ1-2; 7 bases are shared with TRBD1. V was pared by 7 bases and J by 8 bases, with 13 bases of the junction left unmatched. Germline values: CDR1 SNHLY, CDR2 FYNNEI. The CDR3 has 14 residues. CDR3 region: CASKPVTGDQGYTF. The CDR3 DNA sequence: TGTGCCAGCAAACCCGTTACAGGGGACCAGGGCTACACCTTC.

V gene TRBV5-1 combines with J gene TRBJ2-7; TRBD2 aligns across 13 bases. This CDR3 is 17 amino acids long. The V gene's germline CDR1 is SGHRS and CDR2 YFSETQ. V shed 3 bases, J shed 0 bases, and the junction held 6 bases outside the gene matches. This CDR3 reads CASSSTRTSGSSYEQYF. As DNA, the CDR3 is TGCGCCAGCAGCTCGACTAGGACTAGCGGGAGCTCCTACGAGCAGTACTTC.

On this clone itself: Other nucleotide sequences in the sample specify the same CDR3. As DNA, the CDR3 is TGCGCCAGCAGCTTGGCCGGCAGCTCCTACAATGAGCAGTTCTTC. This codes for CASSLAGSSYNEQFF. This chain joins TRBV5-1 and TRBJ2-1; D gene ambiguous. Germline V gene sequence: CDR1 SGHRS, CDR2 YFSETQ. V was pared by 0 bases and J by 0 bases, with 7 bases between. This CDR3 has 15 amino acids.

The V gene is TRBV29-1, the J gene TRBJ1-5; 8 bases fit TRBD1. CDR1 is SQVTM and CDR2 is ANQGSEA in the germline V gene. The J segment lost 5 bases and the V segment lost 5 bases, leaving 8 bases of the junction unmatched. The CDR3 extends over 14 amino acids. The CDR3 region is CSVLLDREDQPQHF. The CDR3 nucleotides read TGCAGCGTTTTATTGGACAGGGAAGATCAGCCCCAGCATTTT.

The chain couples TRBV7-9 to TRBJ2-5; the D gene is possibly TRBD2 (5 bases). V lost 5 bases and J 4 bases, leaving 8 bases between the germline ends. This CDR3 has 12 amino acids. Germline lookup yields CDR1 SEHNR and CDR2 FQNEAQ (reference sequence). DNA of the CDR3: TGTGCCAGCAGCGTGAGCGGAGAGACCCAGTACTTC. Its translation is CASSVSGETQYF.

The rearrangement joins TRBV10-2 to TRBJ2-2; 7 positions match TRBD2. V trimming: 5 bases; J trimming: 4 bases; junction bases outside the gene matches: 7. The CDR3 covers 15 residues. The germline V gene has CDR1 WSHSY and CDR2 SAAADI. The CDR3 loop is CASSTAGPRTGELFF. The CDR3 region has the DNA TGCGCCAGCAGTACAGCGGGACCCCGCACCGGGGAGCTGTTTTTT.

The chain uses TRBV7-9 and TRBJ2-7, with D tentatively TRBD1 or TRBD2 (5 bases each). The CDR3 runs 13 residues. The V gene's germline CDR1 is SEHNR and CDR2 FQNEAQ (reference sequence). The CDR3 here is CACLGESSYEQYF. The CDR3 DNA is TGTGCTTGCTTGGGGGAGAGCTCCTACGAGCAGTACTTC.

This sequence joins TRBV18 and TRBJ2-1; TRBD2 matches 8 bases. The trim removed 4 bases at V and 5 bases at J, leaving 7 bases unmatched. The germline CDR1 and CDR2 sequences are KGHSH and LQKENI. This CDR3 has 15 amino acids. The CDR3 DNA reads as TGTGCCAGCTCACGCCCGGGACTAGGGGACAATGAGCAGTTCTTC. The encoded protein is CASSRPGLGDNEQFF.

This chain links TRBV5-4 with TRBJ2-7; the D gene is possibly TRBD2 (6 bases). CDR1 and CDR2 from the germline V gene are SGHNT and YYREEE (reference sequence). The CDR3 has 14 residues. Trimming removed 0 bases at V and 2 bases at J, with 9 bases between. The CDR3 loop is CASSLEPGAYEQYF. In nucleotides, the CDR3 is TGTGCCAGCAGCTTGGAACCGGGGGCCTACGAGCAGTACTTC.

The chain joins TRBV2 to TRBJ2-1; 7 bases match TRBD2. With V trimmed by 9 bases and J by 7 bases, 6 bases remained unmatched. The CDR3 consists of 12 residues. Germline-derived CDR1 and CDR2 are SNHLY and FYNNEI. The CDR3 bases are TGTGCCAGAAGGACTAGTGGAAATGAGCAGTTCTTC. Protein sequence: CARRTSGNEQFF.

The chain joins TRBV7-2 to TRBJ2-1; 9 bases are a match to TRBD1. Germline V gene lookup returns CDR1 SGHTA and CDR2 FQGNSA. This CDR3 is 15 amino acids long. Unmatched junction bases numbered 10, after V lost 5 bases and J lost 8 bases. The CDR3 sequence: CASSGRDRVLDEQFF. The DNA for the CDR3 is TGTGCCAGCAGCGGCCGGGACAGGGTCCTCGATGAGCAGTTCTTC.

Regarding this clone: Distinct nucleotide sequences in the sample also encode this CDR3. The rearrangement uses TRBV5-1 and TRBJ2-7, with 7 bases fitting TRBD2. Per the germline V gene, CDR1 is SGHRS and CDR2 is YFSETQ. Trimming removed 0 bases from V and 4 bases from J; junction bases left unmatched: 4. The CDR3 runs to 14 residues. CDR3 in DNA: TGCGCCAGCAGCTTGGCGGGAGGAAGTTACGAGCAGTACTTC. Residues: CASSLAGGSYEQYF.

This rearrangement joins TRBV11-2 to TRBJ2-1; a weak D match, TRBD2 (5 bases). Germline V gene sequence: CDR1 SGHAT, CDR2 FQNNGV. Between the trimmed V and J ends, which lost 8 bases and 5 bases, there was a span of 19 bases. The CDR3 has 15 residues. In DNA form, the CDR3 reads TGTGCCAGCTCCCACCTACGGGGTTCTCACAATGAGCAGTTCTTC. It translates to CASSHLRGSHNEQFF.

Note on this clone: Other DNA sequences from this sample encode an identical CDR3 as well. This chain links TRBV7-9 with TRBJ2-7; TRBD2 is a possible D gene (5 bases). Germline lookup yields CDR1 SEHNR and CDR2 FQNEAQ (reference sequence). This CDR3 spans 13 amino acids. V gave up 1 base and J gave up 7 bases, with 11 bases separating them. This CDR3 reads CASSLVFGGEQYF. The DNA for the CDR3 is TGTGCCAGCAGCTTAGTGTTTGGCGGGGAGCAGTACTTC. Full variable domain (outside the CDR3, taken from reference TRBV7-9 and TRBJ2-7): DTGVSQNPRHKITKRGQNVTFRCDPISEHNRLYWYRQTLGQGPEFLTYFQNEAQLEKSRLLSDRFSAERPKGSFSTLEIQRTEQGDSAMYLCASSLVFGGEQYFGPGTRLTVT.

J is TRBJ2-3 and V is TRBV28; D may be TRBD1 or TRBD2 (6 bases each). Deletions cut 3 bases from V and 4 bases from J, with 14 bases between. Germline V lookup: CDR1 MDHEN, CDR2 SYDVKM. CDR3 length: 15 amino acids. The CDR3 DNA sequence: TGTGCCAGCAGTTTCGCCCGGGGGCAATCAGATACGCAGTATTTT. It yields the protein CASSFARGQSDTQYF.

The chain uses TRBV15 and TRBJ1-4; D is perhaps TRBD1 (6 bases). This CDR3 comprises 13 residues. The germline V gene encodes CDR1 LNHNV and CDR2 YYDKDF (reference sequence). V was cut by 1 base and J by 8 bases, with 8 bases left in between. In DNA form, the CDR3 reads TGTGCCACCAGCAGAGGGACAGTAGAAAAACTGTTTTTT. As protein: CATSRGTVEKLFF.

The V call is TRBV19, the J call TRBJ2-7; maybe TRBD2 (5 bases). The V and J ends lost 5 bases and 3 bases respectively, with 17 bases between them. Germline CDR1 LNHDA, CDR2 SQIVND (reference sequence). The CDR3 consists of 15 residues. The CDR3 region has the DNA TGTGCCAGTAGTCCACTGTTGGGAGATTTCTACGAGCAGTACTTC. It specifies CASSPLLGDFYEQYF. The whole variable domain, filled in from reference TRBV19 and TRBJ2-7, reads DGGITQSPKYLFRKEGQNVTLSCEQNLNHDAMYWYRQDPGQGLRLIYYSQIVNDFQKGDIAEGYSVSREKKESFPLTVTSAQKNPTAFYLCASSPLLGDFYEQYFGPGTRLTVT.

The chain has TRBV18 and TRBJ1-3; D perhaps matches TRBD1 (5 bases). The CDR3 has 16 residues. With 3 bases removed from V and 1 base from J, the gap between germline ends came to 13 bases. The germline gives CDR1 KGHSH, CDR2 LQKENI. The CDR3 DNA reads TGTGCCAGCTCACCCTTCGACGGGGGGTCTGGAAACACCATATATTTT. Amino acids: CASSPFDGGSGNTIYF.

The chain links TRBV7-2 to TRBJ2-7; weak D call: TRBD1 (6 bases). Germline assignment: CDR1 SGHTA and CDR2 FQGNSA. V lost 5 bases and J lost 2, with 16 bases in between. The CDR3 runs 15 residues. In DNA, the CDR3 is TGTGCCAGCAGCCTCATGGACAGACCTCCCTACGAGCAGTACTTC. Residues: CASSLMDRPPYEQYF.